The sequence of this T cell receptor (beta chain) was determined in a study of OX40 agonist ivuxolimab in advanced cancers. The wider study: An agonistic human IgG2 monoclonal antibody against OX40 (CD134) was given. Participants averaged roughly 60 years of age (range roughly 23 to 90) and were 82.7% male.

Assay: immunoSEQ multiplex PCR; the TCRdb copy retains only in-frame clones and omits some. Counted here are about 77,000 clones, 80% to 90% occurring once; the ten biggest clones make up 0.76%. V was clipped by 2 bases and J by 5 bases, with 3 bases between them. In germline, CDR1 is SGHVS, CDR2 FQNEAQ. The CDR3 runs 11 residues. This sequence joins TRBV7-8 and TRBJ2-5; D is undetermined. Sequences were derived from CD4+ or CD8+ T cells sorted from blood, sampled in a trial of the OX40 agonist ivuxolimab. The source is an adult with an advanced solid tumor such as melanoma, head and neck, liver or kidney cancer. In DNA form, the CDR3 reads TGTGCCAGCAGCTTAAAGGAGACCCAGTACTTC. This gives the protein CASSLKETQYF.